Following are 24 T cell receptor beta chains from one sample sequenced in a study of cytotoxic CD8 clonotypes in ibrutinib-treated CLL. TCRdb's copy holds only in-frame clones and misses some; the assay was immunoSEQ multiplex PCR. Counted here are around 60,000 clones, approximately 54% occurring once; the ten biggest clones make up roughly 14%. The sample in question was PBMCs, obtained after 12 months of ibrutinib treatment. These TCRs come from a human donor with chronic lymphocytic leukemia.

The gene calls are TRBV9 and TRBJ1-1, with D perhaps matching TRBD1 (5 bases). The V gene lost 0 bases and the J gene lost 5 bases, with 17 bases spanning the gap. Germline assignment: CDR1 SGDLS and CDR2 YYNGEE. The CDR3 is 16 amino acids. Here the CDR3 DNA reads TGTGCCAGCAGCGTAGGGCCGTGGGGGGTAGGTACTGAAGCTTTCTTT. This sequence encodes CASSVGPWGVGTEAFF.

This clone was observed a handful of times. The chain carries TRBV2 and TRBJ2-1; TRBD1 aligns across 10 bases. CDR1 is SNHLY and CDR2 is FYNNEI in the germline V gene. The CDR3 runs 11 residues. V was clipped by 7 bases and J by 15 bases; unmatched bases: 6. CDR3 in amino acids: CASTIRDRGFF. CDR3 bases: TGTGCCAGCACTATCCGGGACAGGGGGTTCTTC.

V gene TRBV5-6 combines with J gene TRBJ1-1; D is unresolved. Germline V gene lookup returns CDR1 SGHDT and CDR2 YYEEEE. The germline V and J ends were trimmed by 0 bases and 1 base, with 13 bases remaining between them. The CDR3 is made up of 16 amino acids. The CDR3 DNA is TGTGCCAGCAGCTTGGTTGACCAGGCCTGGAACACTGAAGCTTTCTTT. This translates into CASSLVDQAWNTEAFF.

The rearrangement joins TRBV6-6 to TRBJ2-5; 7 nucleotides align to TRBD2. The CDR3 is 16 residues long. The germline CDR1 and CDR2 sequences are MNHNY and SVGAGI (reference sequence). Germline trimming cut 0 bases from V and 1 base from J; bases unmatched to any gene: 5. CDR3 DNA sequence: TGTGCCAGCAGTTACTCAGCTGCGGGAGTCCAAGAGACCCAGTACTTC. This sequence encodes CASSYSAAGVQETQYF.

V and J are TRBV7-9 and TRBJ2-1; D gene unclear. Germline assignment: CDR1 SEHNR and CDR2 FQNEAQ (reference sequence). V lost 3 bases to trimming and J lost 5 bases, with 14 bases between them. This CDR3 has 15 amino acids. This CDR3 reads CASSFGIGRDNEQFF. The CDR3 DNA sequence: TGTGCCAGCAGCTTCGGTATAGGAAGGGACAATGAGCAGTTCTTC.

The chain has TRBV5-4 and TRBJ1-2; 7 bases fit TRBD1. J lost 4 bases, V lost 4 bases, and 10 bases had no gene match. The CDR3 runs 15 residues. Germline V CDR1 and CDR2: SGHNT, YYREEE (reference sequence). CDR3 sequence reads: CASSPSTGTSYGYTF. As DNA, the CDR3 is TGTGCCAGCAGCCCCTCGACAGGGACCTCCTATGGCTACACCTTC.

This clone was observed many times. The chain joins TRBV28 to TRBJ2-1; tentative D call: TRBD1 (6 bases). Trimming cost V 8 bases and J 7 bases, with 12 bases left between them. The CDR3 sequence is 12 residues long. CDR1 MDHEN and CDR2 SYDVKM come from the germline V gene. CDR3 loop: CASFQGTNEQFF. The CDR3, as DNA: TGTGCCAGCTTTCAGGGGACAAATGAGCAGTTCTTC.

This sequence joins TRBV6-5 and TRBJ1-1; maybe TRBD1 (5 bases). The length of the CDR3 is 15 residues. Germline assignment: CDR1 MNHEY and CDR2 SVGAGI. V was pared by 4 bases and J by 3 bases, with 15 bases between. The CDR3 bases are TGTGCCAGCAGTTCTCTTACCGGACATTACACTGAAGCTTTCTTT. It translates to CASSSLTGHYTEAFF.

The chain recombines TRBV19 with TRBJ2-5, with 9 bases fitting TRBD1. This CDR3 region has 15 residues. The V gene end was trimmed by 5 bases and the J gene end by 9 bases; junction bases not matched to a gene: 13. Germline V gene sequence: CDR1 LNHDA, CDR2 SQIVND (reference sequence). This CDR3 reads CASSGGTGPIVSQYF. CDR3 in DNA: TGTGCCAGTAGTGGCGGGACAGGGCCTATTGTTTCCCAGTACTTC.

This rearrangement joins TRBV4-1 to TRBJ2-7; D uncertain. V lost 0 bases and J lost 2, with 11 bases in between. Per germline, CDR1 MGHRA and CDR2 YSYEKL. The CDR3 contains 15 residues. The CDR3 coding sequence is TGCGCCAGCAGCCAAGAGCTCTACCCTCCCTACGAGCAGTACGTC. Protein sequence: CASSQELYPPYEQYV.

This chain connects TRBV5-5 to TRBJ1-5; D perhaps matches TRBD1 (6 bases). Deletions cut 1 base from V and 4 bases from J, with 12 bases between. The CDR3 consists of 15 residues. Germline V gives CDR1 SGHKS, CDR2 YYEKEE (reference sequence). This CDR3 is CASSLLRGGNQPQHF. For the CDR3, the DNA is TGTGCCAGCAGCTTGCTCAGGGGAGGAAATCAGCCCCAGCATTTT.

The chain combines TRBV11-3 with TRBJ2-2, with 10 bases fitting TRBD2. This CDR3 spans 15 amino acids. Germline V gene data show CDR1 as SGHNT and CDR2 as YENEEA. The junction had 1 base not matched to a gene; V was cut back by 5 bases and J by 1 base. The CDR3 spells CASSRLAGNTGELFF. In nucleotides, the CDR3 is TGTGCCAGCAGCCGACTAGCGGGGAACACCGGGGAGCTGTTTTTT.

This chain links TRBV6-1 with TRBJ2-7, with D possibly being TRBD1 (5 bases). V gave up 11 bases and J gave up 3 bases, with 17 bases separating them. The germline V gene encodes CDR1 MNHNS and CDR2 SASEGT. The CDR3 spans 13 residues. In nucleotides, the CDR3 is TGTGCCGGAAAAGGTCAGACAGACTACGAGCAGTACTTC. Encoded protein: CAGKGQTDYEQYF.

The chain has TRBV5-1 and TRBJ2-5; D is perhaps TRBD1 or TRBD2 (5 bases each). The V end lost 7 bases, the J end lost 7 bases, and 20 bases lay between the germline ends. The V gene's germline CDR1 is SGHRS and CDR2 YFSETQ. The CDR3 consists of 14 residues. In DNA form, the CDR3 reads TGCGCCAGCCACCAGGGACCTTACCGAGGGACCCAGTACTTC. Its translation: CASHQGPYRGTQYF.

A few counts support this clone. The V gene is TRBV7-2, the J gene TRBJ2-4; TRBD2 matches 8 bases. This CDR3 region has 14 residues. V shed 5 bases and J 4 bases; nucleotides not matched to a gene: 4. The germline gives CDR1 SGHTA, CDR2 FQGNSA. The CDR3 DNA sequence: TGTGCCAGCAGCGAGCCTAGCGGGAAAAACATTCAGTACTTC. Its translation: CASSEPSGKNIQYF.

CDR3 in amino acids: CAISGRTALVELFF. The CDR3 DNA reads TGTGCCATCAGTGGGAGGACGGCCCTAGTGGAGCTGTTTTTT. The rearrangement links TRBV10-3 to TRBJ2-2, with TRBD2 as a possible D gene (5 bases). CDR1 and CDR2 (germline): ENHRY, SYGVKD. This CDR3 comprises 14 residues. The V end was cut by 4 bases, the J end by 10 bases, with 16 bases between.

This chain joins TRBV5-1 and TRBJ2-6; TRBD1 is a possible D gene (6 bases). The V gene's germline CDR1 is SGHRS and CDR2 YFSETQ. V was clipped by 2 bases and J by 0 bases, with 18 bases between them. The CDR3 spans 19 residues. The CDR3 DNA reads TGCGCCAGCAGCTTTACCATCACAGGGATTGGCTCTGGGGCCAACGTCCTGACTTTC. This encodes CASSFTITGIGSGANVLTF. The variable domain in full, with the rest retrieved from reference TRBV5-1 and TRBJ2-6, is KAGVTQTPRYLIKTRGQQVTLSCSPISGHRSVSWYQQTPGQGLQFLFEYFSETQRNKGNFPGRFSGRQFSNSRSEMNVSTLELGDSALYLCASSFTITGIGSGANVLTFGAGSRLTVL.

The chain has TRBV5-1 and TRBJ2-1; TRBD2 matches at 11 bases. V was clipped by 0 bases and J by 2 bases; unmatched bases: 7. This CDR3 is built from 18 residues. Germline V gene data show CDR1 as SGHRS and CDR2 as YFSETQ. The CDR3 nucleotides read TGCGCCAGCAGCTTGGGCCCTAGCGGGAGGTTAGCCTACAATGAGCAGTTCTTC. It codes for CASSLGPSGRLAYNEQFF.

This clone appeared a few times. The genes are TRBV5-4 and TRBJ1-1; the match to TRBD1 covers 7 bases. V lost 4 bases and J lost 2; bases outside the gene matches: 5. This CDR3 has 14 amino acids. Germline CDR1 reads SGHNT; CDR2 reads YYREEE (reference sequence). CDR3 protein: CASSRRQGNTEAFF. DNA of the CDR3: TGTGCCAGCAGCCGGAGACAGGGAAACACTGAAGCTTTCTTT.

V is TRBV11-2 and J is TRBJ2-6; tentatively, D is TRBD1 (8 bases). Germline CDR1 reads SGHAT; CDR2 reads FQNNGV. The CDR3 extends over 18 amino acids. V was cut by 6 bases and J by 0 bases, with 18 bases left in between. Written as DNA, the CDR3 is TGTGCCAGCAGACGCGGGGGACAGGACTACTCTGGGGCCAACGTCCTGACTTTC. Protein product: CASRRGGQDYSGANVLTF.

The genes are TRBV6-5 and TRBJ2-7, with 9 bases identical to TRBD1. The germline gives CDR1 MNHEY, CDR2 SVGAGI. The trim removed 5 bases at V and 1 base at J, leaving 6 bases unmatched. This CDR3 is 15 amino acids long. The CDR3 spells CASSTGTGISYEQYF. The CDR3 DNA is TGTGCCAGCAGTACCGGGACAGGGATTTCCTACGAGCAGTACTTC.

This clone was counted at least ten times. This chain uses TRBV5-1 with TRBJ2-2; weak D call: TRBD1 (6 bases). Germline V gene lookup returns CDR1 SGHRS and CDR2 YFSETQ. Trimming took 4 bases from V and 0 from J, leaving 13 bases between them. CDR3 size: 16 residues. DNA for the CDR3: TGCGCCAGCAGCCCCAAAGGACAGTCGAACACCGGGGAGCTGTTTTTT. This gives the protein CASSPKGQSNTGELFF.

This clone has only a few counts. The chain combines TRBV6-1 with TRBJ1-1; D not resolved. The CDR3 has 13 amino acids. V lost 6 bases, J lost 1 base, and 9 bases lay in between. Germline CDR1 is MNHNS and CDR2 is SASEGT. CDR3 sequence (DNA): TGTGCCAGCAGGGAGACGGGGAACACTGAAGCTTTCTTT. It yields the protein CASRETGNTEAFF.

The chain links TRBV5-1 to TRBJ2-1; 12 nucleotides match TRBD2. V trimming: 0 bases; J trimming: 7 bases; junction bases outside the gene matches: 8. Germline CDR1 reads SGHRS; CDR2 reads YFSETQ. The CDR3 loop spans 17 amino acids. CDR3 sequence reads: CASSLALRTSGVNEQFF. The CDR3 nucleotides are TGCGCCAGCAGCTTGGCCTTACGGACTAGCGGGGTTAATGAGCAGTTCTTC. The full variable domain, its missing parts supplied by reference TRBV5-1 and TRBJ2-1, is KAGVTQTPRYLIKTRGQQVTLSCSPISGHRSVSWYQQTPGQGLQFLFEYFSETQRNKGNFPGRFSGRQFSNSRSEMNVSTLELGDSALYLCASSLALRTSGVNEQFFGPGTRLTVL.